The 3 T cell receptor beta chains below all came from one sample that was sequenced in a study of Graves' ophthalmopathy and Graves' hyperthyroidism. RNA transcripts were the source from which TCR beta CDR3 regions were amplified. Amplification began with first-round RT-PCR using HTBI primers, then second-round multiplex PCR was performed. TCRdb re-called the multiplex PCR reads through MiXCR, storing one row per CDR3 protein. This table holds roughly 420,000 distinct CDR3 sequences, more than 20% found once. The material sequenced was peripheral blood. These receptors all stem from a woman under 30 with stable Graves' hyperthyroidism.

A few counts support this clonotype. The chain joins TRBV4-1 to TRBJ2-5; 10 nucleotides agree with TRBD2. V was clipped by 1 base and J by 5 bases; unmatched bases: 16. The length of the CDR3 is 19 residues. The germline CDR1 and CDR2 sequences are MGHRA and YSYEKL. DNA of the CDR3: TGCGCCAGCAGCCAAGGAGGACGAGGGGCTAGCGGGAGTTGGGAGACCCAGTACTTC. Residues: CASSQGGRGASGSWETQYF.

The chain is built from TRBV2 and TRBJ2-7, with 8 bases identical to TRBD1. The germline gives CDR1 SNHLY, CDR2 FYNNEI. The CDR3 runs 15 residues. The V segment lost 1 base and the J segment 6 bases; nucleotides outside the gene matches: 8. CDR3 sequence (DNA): TGTGCCAGCAGTGAAGAGGGCAGGGGGCTCGCCGAGCAGTACTTC. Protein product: CASSEEGRGLAEQYF. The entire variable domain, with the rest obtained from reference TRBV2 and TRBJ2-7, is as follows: EPEVTQTPSHQVTQMGQEVILRCVPISNHLYFYWYRQILGQKVEFLVSFYNNEISEKSEIFDDQFSVERPDGSNFTLKIRSTKLEDSAMYFCASSEEGRGLAEQYFGPGTRLTVT.

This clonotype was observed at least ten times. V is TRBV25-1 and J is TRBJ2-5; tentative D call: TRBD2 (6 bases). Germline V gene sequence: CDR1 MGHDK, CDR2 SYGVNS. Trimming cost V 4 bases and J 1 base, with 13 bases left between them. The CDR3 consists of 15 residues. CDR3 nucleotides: TGTGCCAGCAGTGTCCCCAGCGGGCCCCAAGAGACCCAGTACTTC. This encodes CASSVPSGPQETQYF. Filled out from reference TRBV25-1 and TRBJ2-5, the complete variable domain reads EADIYQTPRYLVIGTGKKITLECSQTMGHDKMYWYQQDPGMELHLIHYSYGVNSTEKGDLSSESTVSRIRTEHFPLTLESARPSHTSQYLCASSVPSGPQETQYFGPGTRLLVL.